This is a list of T cell receptor beta chains from one sample in a study of beta chain features in type 1 diabetes. Using immunoSEQ multiplex PCR, the repertoire was profiled, and TCRdb retains in-frame clones only, with some absent. The sample consists of 900,000 or so clones, 17% of them appearing once. The sample taken for sequencing was naive CD4+ T cells from blood. The receptors come from a woman in her late teens or twenties in good health. CDR3s include the opening cysteine and the closing phenylalanine or tryptophan. Each record gives: CDR3 protein, V gene, J gene, clone size, D gene. D genes are given only for firm matches. Not every row has a clone size; where given, it reads once, few, many or a size class.

CDR3: CSAATQTPGQRNTGELFF
V: TRBV29-1
J: TRBJ2-2
size: few
D: TRBD1

CDR3: CASSLANERGDRHTQYF
V: TRBV5-4
J: TRBJ2-3
size: .
D: TRBD1

CDR3: CASSLDRGNQPQHF
V: TRBV11-2
J: TRBJ1-5
size: few
D: .

CDR3: CASSLRVVRSQPQHF
V: TRBV7-3
J: TRBJ1-5
size: few
D: .

CDR3: CASSLVGQLNQPQHF
V: TRBV27
J: TRBJ1-5
size: .
D: .

CDR3: CASSHYGLSGANVLTF
V: TRBV16
J: TRBJ2-6
size: .
D: .

CDR3: CASSLWDSSYEQYF
V: TRBV7-8
J: TRBJ2-7
size: .
D: TRBD1

CDR3: CAIGRDRGLNEQFF
V: TRBV10-3
J: TRBJ2-1
size: .
D: TRBD1

CDR3: CASSLGAETFSYEQYF
V: TRBV11-2
J: TRBJ2-7
size: few
D: .

CDR3: CASSSRGGTQETQYF
V: TRBV7-2
J: TRBJ2-5
size: few
D: .

CDR3: CASSLAGIGSKETQYF
V: TRBV27
J: TRBJ2-5
size: few
D: .

CDR3: CSAQGPQETQYF
V: TRBV29-1
J: TRBJ2-5
size: .
D: .

CDR3: CASSPRDRGYQPQHF
V: TRBV6-5
J: TRBJ1-5
size: .
D: TRBD1

CDR3: CASSSGGQPQHF
V: TRBV6-6
J: TRBJ1-5
size: few
D: .

CDR3: CASSQGQTGYGETQYF
V: TRBV7-2
J: TRBJ2-5
size: few
D: TRBD1

CDR3: CASSSLLAGGTGELFF
V: TRBV7-2
J: TRBJ2-2
size: .
D: TRBD2

CDR3: CASSFGTGRPSYEQYF
V: TRBV7-2
J: TRBJ2-7
size: few
D: TRBD1

CDR3: CASAANSGGGETQYF
V: TRBV12-5
J: TRBJ2-5
size: .
D: TRBD2

CDR3: CASSLAVTRETQYF
V: TRBV27
J: TRBJ2-5
size: .
D: .

CDR3: CASSLWKGNSGANVLTF
V: TRBV5-5
J: TRBJ2-6
size: .
D: .

CDR3: CASSPGAGETQYF
V: TRBV7-3
J: TRBJ2-5
size: .
D: .

CDR3: CASRLPAGTGMYNEQFF
V: TRBV28
J: TRBJ2-1
size: .
D: TRBD1

CDR3: CASTLGDRGSATEAFF
V: TRBV28
J: TRBJ1-1
size: few
D: TRBD1

CDR3: CASSSKMNGGRANNEQFF
V: TRBV4-3
J: TRBJ2-1
size: .
D: TRBD2

CDR3: CASSFEVGGSYEQYF
V: TRBV28
J: TRBJ2-7
size: .
D: .

CDR3: CASSELAKNIQYF
V: TRBV28
J: TRBJ2-4
size: few
D: .

CDR3: CASSRGLAGGYNEQFF
V: TRBV7-2
J: TRBJ2-1
size: .
D: TRBD2

CDR3: CASSPTGSLQFF
V: TRBV7-9
J: TRBJ2-1
size: .
D: TRBD1

CDR3: CASSFDKPTDTQYF
V: TRBV5-1
J: TRBJ2-3
size: .
D: .

CDR3: CATSSLAGGRYNEQFF
V: TRBV15
J: TRBJ2-1
size: .
D: TRBD2

CDR3: CASRPDRSYGYTF
V: TRBV6-1
J: TRBJ1-2
size: .
D: TRBD1

CDR3: CASSVGPGSYEQYF
V: TRBV9
J: TRBJ2-7
size: .
D: .

CDR3: CASSQAPPDREPYGYTF
V: TRBV4-3
J: TRBJ1-2
size: .
D: .

CDR3: CASSHSRDRAPWGANVLTF
V: TRBV4-3
J: TRBJ2-6
size: few
D: TRBD1

CDR3: CASSSGTGSSYEQYF
V: TRBV6-5
J: TRBJ2-7
size: few
D: TRBD1

CDR3: CATSIGTDKGYEQYF
V: TRBV15
J: TRBJ2-7
size: few
D: .

CDR3: CASRSWGTRDTQYF
V: TRBV25-1
J: TRBJ2-3
size: .
D: .

CDR3: CASSSGGKLAKNIQYF
V: TRBV18
J: TRBJ2-4
size: .
D: .

CDR3: CASSLELAGDEELFF
V: TRBV7-2
J: TRBJ2-2
size: few
D: TRBD2

CDR3: CAISEGGRYEQYF
V: TRBV10-3
J: TRBJ2-7
size: .
D: .

CDR3: CASSPQTSGFYEQYF
V: TRBV7-2
J: TRBJ2-7
size: few
D: TRBD2

CDR3: CASSEIGEEKLFF
V: TRBV2
J: TRBJ1-4
size: .
D: .

CDR3: CASSSSSKETQYF
V: TRBV5-1
J: TRBJ2-5
size: few
D: .

CDR3: CASSTSPGPPAWKETQYF
V: TRBV19
J: TRBJ2-5
size: .
D: .

CDR3: CASSAAGGSPSYNEQFF
V: TRBV5-4
J: TRBJ2-1
size: .
D: .

CDR3: CASSGTGFHGYTF
V: TRBV6-6
J: TRBJ1-2
size: .
D: .

CDR3: CAISEDAETQYF
V: TRBV10-3
J: TRBJ2-5
size: few
D: .

CDR3: CASSVGVDRTYYEQYF
V: TRBV9
J: TRBJ2-7
size: .
D: .

CDR3: CASSSPASGNYEQYF
V: TRBV28
J: TRBJ2-7
size: few
D: TRBD2